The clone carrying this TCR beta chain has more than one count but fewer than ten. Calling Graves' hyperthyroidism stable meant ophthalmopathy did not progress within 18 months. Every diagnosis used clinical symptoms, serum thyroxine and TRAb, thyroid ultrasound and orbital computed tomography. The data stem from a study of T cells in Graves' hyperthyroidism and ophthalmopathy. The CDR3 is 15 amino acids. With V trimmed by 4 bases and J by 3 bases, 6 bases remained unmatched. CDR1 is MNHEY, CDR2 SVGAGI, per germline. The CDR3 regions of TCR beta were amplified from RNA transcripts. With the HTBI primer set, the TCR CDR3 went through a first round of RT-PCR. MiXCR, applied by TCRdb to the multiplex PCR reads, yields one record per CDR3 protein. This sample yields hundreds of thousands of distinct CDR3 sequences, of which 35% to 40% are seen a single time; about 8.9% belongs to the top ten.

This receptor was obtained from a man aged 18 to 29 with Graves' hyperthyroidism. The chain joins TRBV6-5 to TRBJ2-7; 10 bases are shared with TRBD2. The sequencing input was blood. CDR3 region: CASSSAGLAIYEQYF. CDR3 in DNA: TGTGCCAGCAGTTCGGCGGGACTAGCGATCTACGAGCAGTACTTC.